This T cell receptor beta chain stems from a study of chemoradiotherapy in HPV16-positive cancers. Across the whole study: A couple of HPV16-positive patients' cells yielded candidate HPV-specific clones and common motifs.

This table comes from immunoSEQ multiplex PCR, and its TCRdb copy is limited to in-frame clones, with some not included. The data show fewer than 40,000 clones, around four fifths seen once. Germline CDR1 reads ENHRY; CDR2 reads SYGVKD. Trimming shortened V by 3 bases and J by 10 bases, and 8 bases separated the two germline ends. This CDR3 contains 11 residues. Overall study findings and caveats: In HPV16-positive patients, HPV-responsive T-cell expansion tracked better recurrence-free survival. Only a couple of HPV16-positive patients supplied the functional HPV-specificity definition.

About this clone: Its specificity is not known.

The TCR comes from a human donor with HPV-associated anogenital cancer. The rearrangement uses TRBV10-3 and TRBJ2-3; D is unclear. The specimen comprised blood, sampled from a patient who underwent chemoradiotherapy. The CDR3 here is CAISDSDPQYF. The CDR3 DNA follows: TGTGCCATCAGTGACAGTGATCCGCAGTATTTT.